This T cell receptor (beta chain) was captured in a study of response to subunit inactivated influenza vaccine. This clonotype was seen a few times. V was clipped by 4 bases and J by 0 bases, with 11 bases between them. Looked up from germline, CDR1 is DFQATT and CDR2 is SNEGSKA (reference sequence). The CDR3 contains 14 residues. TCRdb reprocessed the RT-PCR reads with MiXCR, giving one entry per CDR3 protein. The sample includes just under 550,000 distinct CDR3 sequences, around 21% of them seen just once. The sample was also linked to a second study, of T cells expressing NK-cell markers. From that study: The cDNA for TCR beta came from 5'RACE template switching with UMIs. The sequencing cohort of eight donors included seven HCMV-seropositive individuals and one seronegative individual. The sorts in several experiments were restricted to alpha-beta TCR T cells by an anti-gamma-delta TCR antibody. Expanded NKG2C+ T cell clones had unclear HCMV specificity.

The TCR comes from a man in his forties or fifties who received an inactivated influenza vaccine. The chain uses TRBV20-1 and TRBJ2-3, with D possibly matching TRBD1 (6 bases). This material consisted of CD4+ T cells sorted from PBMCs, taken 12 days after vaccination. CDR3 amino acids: CSANRDTSTDTQYF. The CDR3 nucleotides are TGCAGTGCTAACAGGGACACTAGCACAGATACGCAGTATTTT.